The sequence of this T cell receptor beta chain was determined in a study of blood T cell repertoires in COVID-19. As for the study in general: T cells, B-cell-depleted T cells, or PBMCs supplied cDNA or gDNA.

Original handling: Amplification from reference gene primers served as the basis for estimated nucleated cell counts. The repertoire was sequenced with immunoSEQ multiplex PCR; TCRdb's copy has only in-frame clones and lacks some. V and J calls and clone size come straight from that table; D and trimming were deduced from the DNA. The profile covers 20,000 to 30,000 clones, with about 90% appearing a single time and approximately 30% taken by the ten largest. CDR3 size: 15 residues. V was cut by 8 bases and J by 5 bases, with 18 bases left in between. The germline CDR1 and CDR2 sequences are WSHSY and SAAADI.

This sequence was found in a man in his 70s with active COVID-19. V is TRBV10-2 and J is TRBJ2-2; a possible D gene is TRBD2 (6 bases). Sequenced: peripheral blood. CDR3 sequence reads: CASGSREKWTGELFF. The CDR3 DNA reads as TGCGCCAGCGGATCACGGGAGAAGTGGACCGGGGAGCTGTTTTTT.